These T cell receptor beta chains were read from a single sample in a study of T-cell reconstitution after alpha-beta-depleted transplantation in children. TCRdb used MiXCR to reprocess the PCR reads, holding one entry per CDR3 protein. Of hundreds of thousands of distinct CDR3 sequences detected, just under 8.5% appear once; the ten largest clones hold 6.3%. The sequencing used PBMCs, mostly from graft donor cells, collected 180 days after TCRalphabeta/CD19-depleted stem cell transplant. The receptors were gathered from a male patient under 18 who had a stem cell transplant for acute lymphoblastic leukemia, so the T cells may come from the graft donor. The CDR3 runs from the conserved cysteine through the conserved F or W. A D gene is named only where the DNA matches it firmly. Clone size, where shown, is once, few, many, or a class for clones that have expanded.

TRBV12-3/TRBV12-4	TRBJ2-6	TRBD2	NA	TGTGCCATCAGCCCCGGGACTAGCGGCCTCCTCTCTGGGGCCAACGTCCTGACTTTC	CAISPGTSGLLSGANVLTF
TRBV5-1	TRBJ1-5	NA	many	TGCGCCAGCAGCTTGCCCTACGGGGTAATCGTAACTCAGCATTTT	CASSLPYGVIVTQHF
TRBV7-6	TRBJ2-3	TRBD2	many	TGTGCCAGCAGCCATGGGACTAGCGGGAGGGATACGCAGTATTTT	CASSHGTSGRDTQYF
TRBV28	TRBJ1-2	NA	many	TGTGCCAGCAGTCGGCAGGGAGAGCATGGCTACACCTTC	CASSRQGEHGYTF
TRBV2	TRBJ2-3	NA	NA	TGTGCCAGCAGTGATGTGGCGTCCAATACGCAGTATTTT	CASSDVASNTQYF
TRBV6-2/TRBV6-3	TRBJ2-2	NA	many	TGTGCCAGCAGTTACTCGGGCAGGGGCACCGGGGAGCTGTTTTTT	CASSYSGRGTGELFF
TRBV5-4	TRBJ2-3	TRBD2	many	TGTGCCAGCAGCGGGGGACTAGCGGGGGTTTTTAGCACAGATACGCAGTATTTT	CASSGGLAGVFSTDTQYF
TRBV4-3	TRBJ1-3	NA	NA	TGCGCCAGCAGCCAAGCAGGATCTGGAAACACCAGATATTTT	CASSQAGSGNTRYF
TRBV6-1	TRBJ1-1	NA	many	TGTGCCACCAGCCAGGGTAGGGGTGAAGCTTTCTTT	CATSQGRGEAFF
TRBV11-3	TRBJ2-1	TRBD2	many	TGTGCCAGCAGCCCCTGGACTAGCGGGGAAACTGAGCAGTTCTTC	CASSPWTSGETEQFF
TRBV20-1	TRBJ2-2	TRBD2	many	TGCAGTGCCCGCCTAGCGGGAGAAAACACCGGGGAGCTGTTTTTT	CSARLAGENTGELFF
TRBV28	TRBJ2-7	TRBD1	many	TGTGCCAGCAGCATCGGGACAGTCTACGAGCAGTACTTC	CASSIGTVYEQYF
TRBV15	TRBJ2-7	NA	many	TGTGCCACCAGCAGAGATCCCCATCTCCCGGGACAAACCTACGAGCAGTACTTC	CATSRDPHLPGQTYEQYF
TRBV7-3	TRBJ2-2	NA	few	TGTGCCAGCAGCCGGGGCCTTAGGGGCGGGGAGCTGTTTTTT	CASSRGLRGGELFF
TRBV20-1	TRBJ1-3	NA	NA	TGCAGTGCTAGAGTACTTGATGACAGCAGCTCTGGAAACACCATATATTTT	CSARVLDDSSSGNTIYF
TRBV18	TRBJ2-5	NA	few	TGTGCCAGCTCCCCTCAGAACTTCGAGACCCAGTACTTC	CASSPQNFETQYF
TRBV28	TRBJ2-5	NA	many	TGTGCCAGCAGTTTTAGCGGTGGCGGAGAGACCCAGTACTTC	CASSFSGGGETQYF
TRBV18	TRBJ2-7	NA	many	TGTGCCAGCTCACCGAAGAGGGGGGCCCTGTACGAGCAGTACTTC	CASSPKRGALYEQYF
TRBV20-1	TRBJ2-4	NA	many	TGCAGTGCCCAAGGAGGGGGAAGGGACATTCAGTACTTC	CSAQGGGRDIQYF
TRBV18	TRBJ2-2	NA	many	TGTGCCAGCTCACCAAGACCTAACACCGGGGAGCTGTTTTTT	CASSPRPNTGELFF
TRBV29-1	TRBJ2-1	NA	many	TGCAGCGCCAGACTCGCGCCAGGGCGCGAGCAGTTCTTC	CSARLAPGREQFF
TRBV27	TRBJ2-4	NA	many	TGTGCCAGTGCCCCGGGACATTTTCTAGCCAAAAACATTCAGTACTTC	CASAPGHFLAKNIQYF
TRBV7-9	TRBJ2-1	TRBD1	many	TGTGCCAGCAGCACCCGGGACAGGGAGTTCTTC	CASSTRDREFF
TRBV5-1	TRBJ2-7	NA	many	TGCGCCAGCAGCTTGGGTGGGCAGGCCTACGAGCAGTACTTC	CASSLGGQAYEQYF
TRBV5-1	TRBJ1-2	NA	many	TGCGCCAGCAGCCTGAGGGGAGAGGATGGCTACACCTTC	CASSLRGEDGYTF
TRBV9	TRBJ2-7	TRBD1	many	TGTGCCAGCCGAACCGGGACAGGGGGCCTCTACGAGCAGTACTTC	CASRTGTGGLYEQYF
TRBV4-3	TRBJ1-1	NA	many	TGCGCCAGCAGCCCATTGGTGGTGCCCATGAACACTGAAGCTTTCTTT	CASSPLVVPMNTEAFF
TRBV19	TRBJ2-6	NA	NA	TGTGCCAGTAGTGTAACAGGCTCTGGGGCCAACGTCCTGACTTTC	CASSVTGSGANVLTF
TRBV7-9	TRBJ2-2	NA	few	TGTGCCAGCAGCCCATGGACTTTTAACACCGGGGAGCTGTTTTTT	CASSPWTFNTGELFF
TRBV12-3/TRBV12-4	TRBJ1-5	NA	many	TGTGCCAGCAGTTGGGTTTCTTATCAGCCCCAGCATTTT	CASSWVSYQPQHF
TRBV7-9	TRBJ1-4	NA	many	TGTGCCAGCAGCCTTTCAACTAATGAAAAACTGTTTTTT	CASSLSTNEKLFF
TRBV7-3	TRBJ1-1	NA	many	TGTGCCAGCAGCTTAGATCGGGAAACTGAAGCTTTCTTT	CASSLDRETEAFF
TRBV12-3/TRBV12-4	TRBJ2-2	TRBD2	many	TGTGCCAGTCTAGCGGGGGGTAACACCGGGGAGCTGTTTTTT	CASLAGGNTGELFF
TRBV3-1	TRBJ2-3	NA	many	TGTGCCAGCACGAGATCAGGGGGCACAGATACGCAGTATTTT	CASTRSGGTDTQYF
TRBV7-8	TRBJ1-4	NA	many	TGTGCCAGCAGCTCCGGGACTGCAGATGAAAAACTGTTTTTT	CASSSGTADEKLFF
TRBV7-6	TRBJ2-7	NA	many	TGTGCCAGCAGCTTAGTAGGGGGAACAAATCACGAGCAGTACTTC	CASSLVGGTNHEQYF
TRBV6-1	TRBJ2-7	TRBD1	many	TGTGCCAGCAGTACCCAAGACAGGGGGCACGAGCAGTACTTC	CASSTQDRGHEQYF
TRBV5-1	TRBJ1-2	TRBD1	many	TGCGCCAGCAGCTTGGTAGGACAGGGGCACGGCTACACCTTC	CASSLVGQGHGYTF
TRBV5-4	TRBJ2-2	NA	many	TGTGCCAGCACCGCCGTCGGAAACGGGGAGCTGTTTTTT	CASTAVGNGELFF
TRBV9	TRBJ1-1	NA	many	TGTGCCAGCAGCAGGGGGGGATCTGCTGGCACTGAAGCTTTCTTT	CASSRGGSAGTEAFF
TRBV18	TRBJ2-7	NA	many	TGTGCCAGCTCACTCACCCCTGCGGTCTACTACGAGCAGTACTTC	CASSLTPAVYYEQYF
TRBV24-1	TRBJ2-2	NA	many	TGTGCCACATCCCAGGGGATGAACACCGGGGAGCTGTTTTTT	CATSQGMNTGELFF
TRBV4-3	TRBJ1-2	TRBD1	many	TGCGCCAGCAGCCAGACCAACCCCGGAGGGGGCGACTATGGCTACACCTTC	CASSQTNPGGGDYGYTF
TRBV12-3/TRBV12-4	TRBJ2-7	TRBD2	many	TGTGCCAGCAGCCCCTTCGCGGGAGGGCCGAGGGAGCAGTACTTC	CASSPFAGGPREQYF
TRBV19	TRBJ2-3	TRBD2	many	TGTGCCAGTAGTATCCGCGGGGGGTGGACAGATACGCAGTATTTT	CASSIRGGWTDTQYF
TRBV15	TRBJ1-3	NA	many	TGTGCCACCAGGGACGGAGGGAAAGCTGGAAACACCATATATTTT	CATRDGGKAGNTIYF
TRBV24-1	TRBJ2-1	NA	many	TGTGCCACCAGTGATCCCCGATACTACAATGAGCAGTTCTTC	CATSDPRYYNEQFF